Following are 24 T cell receptor beta chains from one sample sequenced in a study of blood T cells in healthy people across ages. Combining a sample-barcoded 5' primer with a J-beta primer mix, a second PCR ran for roughly 7 to 11 cycles. TCRdb re-called the 5' RACE reads with MiXCR, one entry per CDR3 protein. This sample yields 600,000 to 1,000,000 distinct CDR3 sequences, of which 55% to 75% are seen a single time; approximately 20% belongs to the top ten. Sample: blood. The receptors come from a young man in good health.

The table lists this clonotype with a few counts. Relative to the germline gene, one junction end is altered; a read error may explain this. This chain uses TRBV5-1 with TRBJ2-5, with D perhaps TRBD2 (5 bases). Germline assignment: CDR1 SGHRS and CDR2 YFSETQ. This CDR3 comprises 12 residues. CDR3 region: CASSPGLETQYF. DNA of the CDR3: TGTGCCAGCAGCCCCGGACTCGAGACCCAGTACTTC.

This sequence joins TRBV7-9 and TRBJ2-1, with 9 positions matching TRBD2. The CDR3 is 15 residues long. The V gene's germline CDR1 is SEHNR and CDR2 FQNEAQ (reference sequence). Germline trimming cut 1 base from V and 8 bases from J; bases unmatched to any gene: 6. The CDR3 DNA reads TGTGCCAGCAGCTTAGAAGGACTAGCGACCGATGAGCAGTTCTTC. Its protein is CASSLEGLATDEQFF.

This clonotype was seen a handful of times. The V and J genes are TRBV7-9 and TRBJ2-2, with 9 positions matching TRBD2. There are 15 residues in the CDR3. Germline CDR1 is SEHNR and CDR2 is FQNEAQ (reference sequence). The V segment lost 5 bases and the J segment 6 bases; nucleotides outside the gene matches: 7. Here the CDR3 reads CASSALAGRSGELFF. The CDR3, as DNA: TGTGCCAGCAGCGCTCTAGCGGGGAGGTCCGGGGAGCTGTTTTTT.

The rearrangement joins TRBV20-1 to TRBJ2-3, with D possibly matching TRBD2 (5 bases). Deletions cut 6 bases from V and 9 bases from J, with 16 bases between. Germline V lookup: CDR1 DFQATT, CDR2 SNEGSKA (reference sequence). The CDR3 covers 12 residues. CDR3 sequence reads: CSAESASQTQYF. The DNA of the CDR3 is TGCAGTGCGGAATCGGCTAGCCAGACGCAGTATTTT.

The chain links TRBV9 to TRBJ2-1; no definite D call. The germline V and J ends were trimmed by 2 bases and 10 bases, with 19 bases remaining between them. The CDR3 totals 15 residues. The V gene's germline CDR1 is SGDLS and CDR2 YYNGEE. The CDR3 region is CASSVLGSHSREQFF. DNA of the CDR3: TGTGCCAGCAGCGTTCTCGGATCCCACTCAAGAGAGCAGTTCTTC.

V gene TRBV20-1 combines with J gene TRBJ1-5; no firm D call. Trimming left V 7 bases short and J 4 bases short, with 17 bases between. The CDR3 is 14 residues long. The germline CDR1 and CDR2 sequences are DFQATT and SNEGSKA (reference sequence). In DNA, the CDR3 is TGCAGTGGTTATTGGGCTAGAAGAAATCAGCCCCAGCATTTT. It codes for CSGYWARRNQPQHF.

The chain is built from TRBV3-1 and TRBJ2-5, with D possibly matching TRBD2 (5 bases). The tail of the sequence fits TRBJ2-7 better, so the J call may be wrong. The CDR3 has 15 residues. The germline CDR1 and CDR2 sequences are LGHDT and YNNKEL (reference sequence). CDR3: CASSQESRTYYEQYF. CDR3 DNA: TGTGCCAGCAGCCAAGAATCCAGGACTTACTACGAGCAGTACTTC.

The V gene is TRBV15, the J gene TRBJ2-4; 7 bases agree with TRBD2. The CDR3 consists of 15 residues. Germline trimming cut 4 bases from V and 4 bases from J; bases unmatched to any gene: 7. Germline loops: CDR1 LNHNV, CDR2 YYDKDF (reference sequence). CDR3 sequence reads: CATSKGRDPKNIQYF. CDR3 nucleotide sequence: TGTGCCACCAGCAAAGGGAGGGACCCAAAAAACATTCAGTACTTC.

This clonotype has just one count. The genes are TRBV7-9 and TRBJ2-5; 11 bases map to TRBD2. The assigned J gene may be wrong: the sequence end matches TRBJ2-7 better. The CDR3 runs 16 residues. Germline CDR1 reads SEHNR; CDR2 reads FQNEAQ (reference sequence). DNA for the CDR3: TGTGCCAGCAGCTTAGCCCCTAGCGGGGGGCATGGCGAGCAGTACTTC. This sequence encodes CASSLAPSGGHGEQYF.

The chain couples TRBV6-5 to TRBJ2-4; no clear D gene. Trimming pared 4 bases from V and 0 bases from J, leaving 10 bases between. Germline CDR1 and CDR2: MNHEY and SVGAGI. The CDR3 runs 15 residues. The CDR3 sequence is CASSSGGKAKNIQYF. For the CDR3, the DNA is TGTGCCAGCAGTTCGGGCGGAAAAGCCAAAAACATTCAGTACTTC.

On this clonotype: A much larger clone differs from this one at a single base, so this may be a read error. The chain's CDR3 is CAGSQRVFTNEKLFF. The CDR3 region has the DNA TGCGCCGGCAGCCAAAGGGTTTTTACTAATGAAAAACTGTTTTTT. V and J are TRBV4-3 and TRBJ1-4; unclear D gene. There are 15 residues in the CDR3. The germline gives CDR1 LGHNA, CDR2 YSLEER.

This clonotype was detected a few times. This chain uses TRBV6-5 with TRBJ1-6; 7 positions match TRBD1. The V gene's germline CDR1 is MNHEY and CDR2 SVGAGI. Trimming cost V 0 bases and J 6 bases; bases outside gene matches: 5. This CDR3 region has 16 residues. CDR3 in amino acids: CASSYSGGAGNSPLHF. DNA of the CDR3: TGTGCCAGCAGTTACTCAGGGGGCGCGGGTAATTCACCCCTCCACTTT.

This clonotype turned up a few times. J is TRBJ2-4 and V is TRBV5-6, with 7 bases identical to TRBD1. The length of the CDR3 is 14 residues. The V and J ends lost 1 base and 9 bases, in that order; junction bases with no gene match: 7. CDR1 is SGHDT and CDR2 is YYEEEE in the germline V gene. Here the CDR3 DNA reads TGTGCCAGCAGCTTGCCAGGGGGTGGGAGCATTCAGTACTTC. This encodes CASSLPGGGSIQYF.

The CDR3, as DNA: TGCGCCAGCAGCATGGTTCATGCGGAGACCCAGTACTTC. It codes for CASSMVHAETQYF. The chain is built from TRBV5-1 and TRBJ2-7; D call uncertain. The better agreement between TRBJ2-5 and the DNA end casts doubt on the J call. The CDR3 sequence is 13 residues long. Germline V gene lookup returns CDR1 SGHRS and CDR2 YFSETQ.

This clonotype was recorded once. The chain employs TRBV29-1 and TRBJ2-5, with 11 positions matching TRBD1. The CDR3 sequence is 15 residues long. V shed 4 bases, J shed 4 bases, and the junction held 8 bases outside the gene matches. The germline CDR1 and CDR2 sequences are SQVTM and ANQGSEA. CDR3 DNA sequence: TGCAGCGTTGGGGGACAGGGGGGGTCCGGAGAGACCCAGTACTTC. This gives the protein CSVGGQGGSGETQYF.

The chain combines TRBV7-2 with TRBJ2-1; a weak D match, TRBD2 (5 bases). This CDR3 has 15 residues. V was shortened by 5 bases and J by 3 bases, with 14 bases between the two germline ends. CDR1 and CDR2 (germline): SGHTA, FQGNSA. CDR3 residues: CASSPEVAHYNEQFF. CDR3 DNA: TGTGCCAGCAGCCCCGAGGTAGCGCACTACAATGAGCAGTTCTTC.

Comment on this clonotype: A read error may produce the germline difference seen at one junction end. The V and J genes are TRBV7-2 and TRBJ2-5; D is unresolved. Germline V gene lookup returns CDR1 SGHTA and CDR2 FQGNSA. The CDR3 totals 15 residues. The CDR3 sequence: CACSLVMGGQETQYF. The CDR3 region has the DNA TGTGCCTGCAGCTTAGTCATGGGTGGTCAAGAGACCCAGTACTTC.

This sequence joins TRBV29-1 and TRBJ2-1; TRBD2 agrees at 7 bases. With V trimmed by 0 bases and J by 2 bases, 1 base remained unmatched. CDR1 SQVTM and CDR2 ANQGSEA come from the germline V gene. This CDR3 has 14 residues. The CDR3 sequence is CSVEDSGPYNEQFF. The CDR3 coding sequence is TGCAGCGTTGAAGATAGCGGGCCCTACAATGAGCAGTTCTTC.

The rearrangement uses TRBV3-1 and TRBJ2-1; no clear D gene. CDR1 is LGHDT, CDR2 YNNKEL, per germline (reference sequence). V dropped 2 bases and J dropped 5 bases, with 10 bases sitting between them. This CDR3 comprises 14 residues. The CDR3 sequence is CASSQRPPHNEQFF. CDR3 in DNA: TGTGCCAGCAGCCAAAGACCCCCCCACAATGAGCAGTTCTTC.

This chain joins TRBV12-3 or TRBV12-4 and TRBJ1-6; D is ambiguous. CDR3 length equals 14 residues. Trimming took off 6 bases at V and 4 bases at J, with 10 bases between the two ends. Here the CDR3 DNA reads TGTGCCAGCAGCTGGACGGGTTATAATTCACCCCTCCACTTT. Translating gives CASSWTGYNSPLHF.

As regards this clonotype: The junction departs from germline at one end; a sequencing error may be responsible. The chain links TRBV15 to TRBJ2-1; the D call may be TRBD1 or TRBD2 (5 bases each). The germline CDR1 and CDR2 sequences are LNHNV and YYDKDF (reference sequence). This CDR3 is built from 14 residues. The CDR3 DNA sequence: TGTGTCACCAGCAGAACCCGGGACCCCAATGAGCAGTTCTTC. As protein: CVTSRTRDPNEQFF.

The chain has TRBV15 and TRBJ2-4, with 9 bases aligning to TRBD1. The end of the DNA aligns better with TRBJ2-7, so the J call may be wrong. The CDR3 runs 16 residues. The germline CDR1 and CDR2 sequences are LNHNV and YYDKDF (reference sequence). The CDR3 DNA is TGTGCCACCAGCAGAGATCTTGGGACAGGGAACGACGAGCAGTACTTC. Residues: CATSRDLGTGNDEQYF.

The CDR3 is CASIGTPGQHNEQFF. In nucleotides, the CDR3 is TGTGCCAGCATTGGGACTCCGGGGCAGCACAATGAGCAGTTCTTC. This rearrangement joins TRBV2 to TRBJ2-1, with D possibly matching TRBD2 (6 bases). The V end lost 7 bases, the J end lost 5 bases, and 18 bases lay between the germline ends. The germline V gene has CDR1 SNHLY and CDR2 FYNNEI. The CDR3 consists of 15 residues. The full variable domain, completed using reference TRBV2 and TRBJ2-1, is EPEVTQTPSHQVTQMGQEVILRCVPISNHLYFYWYRQILGQKVEFLVSFYNNEISEKSEIFDDQFSVERPDGSNFTLKIRSTKLEDSAMYFCASIGTPGQHNEQFFGPGTRLTVL.

The V and J genes are TRBV29-1 and TRBJ2-3; TRBD1 or TRBD2 may be the D gene (7 bases each). V lost 6 bases, J lost 1 base, and 14 bases lay in between. CDR3 length: 14 amino acids. The V gene's germline CDR1 is SQVTM and CDR2 ANQGSEA. DNA of the CDR3: TGCAGCGTCTCCAGGGGGGGTGGCACAGATACGCAGTATTTT. Protein: CSVSRGGGTDTQYF.